A single sample gave rise to the 9 T cell receptor beta chains below, sequenced in a study of blood T cell repertoires in COVID-19. The data were produced by immunoSEQ multiplex PCR, yet TCRdb's version contains in-frame clones alone and is incomplete. Of over 250,000 clones in the sample, approximately 85% were seen once. Sequenced sample: peripheral blood. These receptors all come from a man aged 50 to 59 with active or convalescent COVID-19.

The gene calls are TRBV10-2 and TRBJ2-5, with D unclear. V shed 1 base and J shed 5 bases, with 5 bases lying between them. The CDR3 loop spans 12 amino acids. The germline gives CDR1 WSHSY, CDR2 SAAADI. In DNA form, the CDR3 reads TGCGCCAGCAGTGAGTTGCGGGAGACCCAGTACTTC. The encoded protein is CASSELRETQYF.

This clone appeared a single time. As DNA, the CDR3 is TGTGCCAGCAGCCCGAGTTCCCCCAGGGGTTGGCCCCAGCATTTT. It yields the protein CASSPSSPRGWPQHF. The gene calls are TRBV7-9 and TRBJ1-5, with D possibly TRBD1 on 6 matching bases. V lost 5 bases and J 9 bases, leaving 20 bases between the germline ends. The germline CDR1 and CDR2 sequences are SEHNR and FQNEAQ (reference sequence). There are 15 residues in the CDR3.

This clone was counted between two and nine times. The V and J genes are TRBV28 and TRBJ1-2, with TRBD1 identical over 7 bases. The CDR3 covers 14 residues. The V gene end was trimmed by 5 bases and the J gene end by 4 bases; junction bases not matched to a gene: 7. Germline-derived CDR1 and CDR2 are MDHEN and SYDVKM. In DNA, the CDR3 is TGTGCCAGCAGTGAGGGGGCGTCGGGCTATGGCTACACCTTC. Translating gives CASSEGASGYGYTF.

The chain recombines TRBV4-1 with TRBJ1-2; 7 bases are a match to TRBD1. This CDR3 is built from 16 residues. The trim removed 4 bases at V and 2 bases at J, leaving 10 bases unmatched. Germline loops: CDR1 MGHRA, CDR2 YSYEKL. This chain's CDR3 is CASSRAPGTENYGYTF. CDR3 in DNA: TGCGCCAGCAGCCGCGCCCCCGGGACAGAGAACTATGGCTACACCTTC.

This clone has a handful of counts. V is TRBV5-6 and J is TRBJ1-1, with D possibly TRBD1 on 5 matching bases. In germline, CDR1 is SGHDT, CDR2 YYEEEE. Trimming removed 1 base at V and 5 bases at J, with 18 bases between. The CDR3 consists of 16 residues. The CDR3 DNA is TGTGCCAGCAGCTTGCCGCTTGGGCAGGGAGGGACTGAAGCTTTCTTT. Amino acids: CASSLPLGQGGTEAFF.

The gene calls are TRBV19 and TRBJ2-7; 12 bases line up with TRBD2. Germline-derived CDR1 and CDR2 are LNHDA and SQIVND (reference sequence). Unmatched junction bases numbered 4, after V lost 6 bases and J lost 4 bases. This CDR3 comprises 14 residues. The CDR3 loop is CASRSTSGSYEQYF. The CDR3 DNA reads as TGTGCCAGTAGGTCGACTAGCGGGAGTTACGAGCAGTACTTC.

As DNA, the CDR3 is TGTGCCTGGAGAACCGGGACTAGCGGGAGTGATCGCTGGTACGAGCAGTACTTC. It specifies CAWRTGTSGSDRWYEQYF. The V call is TRBV30, the J call TRBJ2-7, with 14 positions matching TRBD2. J lost 4 bases, V lost 3 bases, and 14 bases had no gene match. The germline V gene encodes CDR1 GTSNPN and CDR2 SVGIG (reference sequence). The CDR3 is 18 amino acids.

The chain links TRBV24-1 to TRBJ1-5, with 10 bases matching TRBD1. Germline V gene sequence: CDR1 KGHDR, CDR2 SFDVKD. The CDR3 totals 17 residues. Unmatched junction bases numbered 4, after V lost 2 bases and J lost 1 base. CDR3 sequence reads: CATSDSRTGGSNQPQHF. Written as DNA, the CDR3 is TGTGCCACCAGTGATTCCAGGACAGGGGGAAGCAATCAGCCCCAGCATTTT.

The V call is TRBV7-3, the J call TRBJ1-1, with 7 bases lining up with TRBD1. This CDR3 region has 15 residues. Trimming cost V 5 bases and J 8 bases; bases outside gene matches: 14. Germline CDR1 SGHTA, CDR2 FQGTGA. CDR3 sequence (DNA): TGTGCCAGCAGCCTAGGAGGGGGCGACTCAAGGGAAGCTTTCTTT. Encoded protein: CASSLGGGDSREAFF. Drawing the rest from reference TRBV7-3 and TRBJ1-1, the complete variable domain is GAGVSQTPSNKVTEKGKYVELRCDPISGHTALYWYRQSLGQGPEFLIYFQGTGAADDSGLPNDRFFAVRPEGSVSTLKIQRTERGDSAVYLCASSLGGGDSREAFFGQGTRLTVV.